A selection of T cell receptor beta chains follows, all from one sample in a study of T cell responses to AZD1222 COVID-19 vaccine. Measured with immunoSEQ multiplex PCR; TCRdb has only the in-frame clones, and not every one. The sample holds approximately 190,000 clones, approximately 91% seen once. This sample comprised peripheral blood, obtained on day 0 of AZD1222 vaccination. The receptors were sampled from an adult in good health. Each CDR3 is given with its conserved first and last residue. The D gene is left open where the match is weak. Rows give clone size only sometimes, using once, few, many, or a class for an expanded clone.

CDR3 protein: CASSIFLTSGTDEQYF
CDR3 DNA: TGTGCCAGTAGTATATTTTTGACTAGCGGGACCGACGAGCAGTACTTC
D gene: TRBD2
J gene: TRBJ2-7
V gene: TRBV19
clone size: -

CDR3 protein: CASSFGRYEQYF
CDR3 DNA: TGTGCCAGCAGTTTCGGGCGGTACGAGCAGTACTTC
D gene: -
J gene: TRBJ2-7
V gene: TRBV28
clone size: once

CDR3 protein: CASTLRDSIHGGELFF
CDR3 DNA: TGTGCCAGCACCCTCCGGGACAGCATTCACGGGGGGGAGCTGTTTTTT
D gene: TRBD1
J gene: TRBJ2-2
V gene: TRBV3-1/TRBV3-2
clone size: once

CDR3 protein: CASNLGEAKNIQYF
CDR3 DNA: TGTGCCAGCAACCTAGGGGAAGCCAAAAACATTCAGTACTTC
D gene: -
J gene: TRBJ2-4
V gene: TRBV9
clone size: -

CDR3 protein: CASKQGPYNEQFF
CDR3 DNA: TGTGCCAGCAAACAGGGGCCGTACAATGAGCAGTTCTTC
D gene: TRBD1
J gene: TRBJ2-1
V gene: TRBV28
clone size: -

CDR3 protein: CASSRRDRGPGEMNTEAFF
CDR3 DNA: TGTGCCAGCAGCCGCCGGGACAGGGGACCTGGCGAGATGAACACTGAAGCTTTCTTT
D gene: TRBD1
J gene: TRBJ1-1
V gene: TRBV7-8
clone size: -

CDR3 protein: CASSSRQGYEQYF
CDR3 DNA: TGCGCCAGCAGCTCCAGACAGGGTTACGAGCAGTACTTC
D gene: TRBD1
J gene: TRBJ2-7
V gene: TRBV5-1
clone size: few

CDR3 protein: CASNGRGQGTGNTIYF
CDR3 DNA: TGTGCCAGCAACGGAAGGGGACAGGGTACTGGAAACACCATATATTTT
D gene: TRBD1
J gene: TRBJ1-3
V gene: TRBV7-9
clone size: -

CDR3 protein: CASSLEGVGDTQYF
CDR3 DNA: TGTGCCAGCAGCTTGGAAGGGGTCGGAGATACGCAGTATTTT
D gene: -
J gene: TRBJ2-3
V gene: TRBV5-8
clone size: -

CDR3 protein: CASSSPTGGAGRTEAFF
CDR3 DNA: TGTGCCAGCAGCTCACCTACAGGGGGCGCGGGTAGGACTGAAGCTTTCTTT
D gene: TRBD1
J gene: TRBJ1-1
V gene: TRBV5-4
clone size: -

CDR3 protein: CASSDPGTDSYNEQFF
CDR3 DNA: TGTGCCAGTAGTGACCCCGGGACAGACTCCTACAATGAGCAGTTCTTC
D gene: TRBD1
J gene: TRBJ2-1
V gene: TRBV19
clone size: -

CDR3 protein: CASRLTGTGFGNTEAFF
CDR3 DNA: TGCGCCAGCAGACTCACCGGGACAGGCTTTGGGAACACTGAAGCTTTCTTT
D gene: TRBD1
J gene: TRBJ1-1
V gene: TRBV5-1
clone size: few

CDR3 protein: CASSFTGLRGIGTEAFF
CDR3 DNA: TGTGCCAGCAGCTTTACAGGGCTTCGGGGGATCGGCACTGAAGCTTTCTTT
D gene: -
J gene: TRBJ1-1
V gene: TRBV7-8
clone size: -

CDR3 protein: CASRITGVSSYEQYF
CDR3 DNA: TGTGCCAGCAGGATTACCGGGGTAAGCTCCTACGAGCAGTACTTC
D gene: -
J gene: TRBJ2-7
V gene: TRBV7-2
clone size: -

CDR3 protein: CASSRDRVNTEAFF
CDR3 DNA: TGTGCCAGCAGTCGGGACAGGGTGAACACTGAAGCTTTCTTT
D gene: TRBD1
J gene: TRBJ1-1
V gene: TRBV6-5
clone size: -

CDR3 protein: CASRKGGEQFF
CDR3 DNA: TGTGCCAGCAGAAAGGGCGGTGAGCAGTTCTTC
D gene: -
J gene: TRBJ2-1
V gene: TRBV3-1/TRBV3-2
clone size: -

CDR3 protein: CASSSNRGRPSDYGYTF
CDR3 DNA: TGTGCCAGCAGTTCTAACAGGGGGCGGCCTTCGGACTATGGCTACACCTTC
D gene: TRBD1
J gene: TRBJ1-2
V gene: TRBV27
clone size: -

CDR3 protein: CASSPTGPYGYTF
CDR3 DNA: TGTGCCAGCAGTCCGACAGGGCCCTATGGCTACACCTTC
D gene: TRBD1
J gene: TRBJ1-2
V gene: TRBV11-2
clone size: -

CDR3 protein: CASSLIPMNTEAFF
CDR3 DNA: TGTGCCAGCAGTCTGATTCCAATGAACACTGAAGCTTTCTTT
D gene: -
J gene: TRBJ1-1
V gene: TRBV28
clone size: -

CDR3 protein: CASSPMEGLAVLKLYEQYF
CDR3 DNA: TGTGCCAGCAGCCCTATGGAGGGACTAGCGGTGTTAAAGTTATACGAGCAGTACTTC
D gene: TRBD2
J gene: TRBJ2-7
V gene: TRBV7-9
clone size: -

CDR3 protein: CAISEWGGGGAPLHF
CDR3 DNA: TGTGCCATCAGTGAGTGGGGGGGAGGGGGTGCACCCCTCCACTTT
D gene: -
J gene: TRBJ1-6
V gene: TRBV10-3
clone size: -

CDR3 protein: CASHPGQGARNSPLHF
CDR3 DNA: TGTGCCAGCCATCCAGGACAGGGGGCTCGTAATTCACCCCTCCACTTT
D gene: TRBD1
J gene: TRBJ1-6
V gene: TRBV2
clone size: -

CDR3 protein: CASRLTGSSYNEQFF
CDR3 DNA: TGTGCCAGCAGACTGACAGGGAGCTCCTACAATGAGCAGTTCTTC
D gene: TRBD1
J gene: TRBJ2-1
V gene: TRBV28
clone size: -

CDR3 protein: CASGDLPDQPQHF
CDR3 DNA: TGTGCCAGCGGCGACCTTCCGGATCAGCCCCAGCATTTT
D gene: -
J gene: TRBJ1-5
V gene: TRBV28
clone size: -

CDR3 protein: CASSPRVAKGYTF
CDR3 DNA: TGTGCCAGCAGCCCCCGGGTTGCGAAAGGCTACACCTTC
D gene: -
J gene: TRBJ1-2
V gene: TRBV7-9
clone size: -

CDR3 protein: CASSQDPLLSDSEKLFF
CDR3 DNA: TGTGCCAGCAGCCAAGACCCCCTATTGTCTGACAGCGAAAAACTGTTTTTT
D gene: -
J gene: TRBJ1-4
V gene: TRBV14
clone size: -

CDR3 protein: CASSPQGAEQYF
CDR3 DNA: TGTGCCAGCTCACCCCAAGGGGCAGAGCAGTACTTC
D gene: -
J gene: TRBJ2-7
V gene: TRBV18
clone size: -

CDR3 protein: CASSDLSGQGAAYNEQFF
CDR3 DNA: TGTGCCAGCAGTGACCTATCCGGACAGGGGGCTGCATACAATGAGCAGTTCTTC
D gene: TRBD1
J gene: TRBJ2-1
V gene: TRBV6-1
clone size: -

CDR3 protein: CASNREVDQPQHF
CDR3 DNA: TGTGCCAGTAACAGGGAGGTAGATCAGCCCCAGCATTTT
D gene: -
J gene: TRBJ1-5
V gene: TRBV19
clone size: -

CDR3 protein: CASSLAHGPGGNQPQHF
CDR3 DNA: TGTGCCAGCAGCTTAGCACACGGACCGGGAGGCAATCAGCCCCAGCATTTT
D gene: -
J gene: TRBJ1-5
V gene: TRBV7-9
clone size: -

CDR3 protein: CASSSGQGSYNEQFF
CDR3 DNA: TGTGCCAGCAGCTCCGGACAGGGCTCCTACAATGAGCAGTTCTTC
D gene: TRBD1
J gene: TRBJ2-1
V gene: TRBV7-9
clone size: -

CDR3 protein: CASSLVGRELFF
CDR3 DNA: TGTGCCAGCAGTTTAGTGGGCAGGGAGCTGTTTTTT
D gene: -
J gene: TRBJ2-2
V gene: TRBV27
clone size: -

CDR3 protein: CASWGDRPYEQYF
CDR3 DNA: TGTGCCAGTTGGGGGGACAGGCCCTACGAGCAGTACTTC
D gene: TRBD1
J gene: TRBJ2-7
V gene: TRBV28
clone size: -

CDR3 protein: CASSQLGGGMETQYF
CDR3 DNA: TGTGCCAGCAGCCAATTGGGCGGGGGAATGGAGACCCAGTACTTC
D gene: TRBD2
J gene: TRBJ2-5
V gene: TRBV16
clone size: -

CDR3 protein: CASSLLAGVDEQFF
CDR3 DNA: TGCGCCAGCAGCTTACTAGCGGGGGTGGATGAGCAGTTCTTC
D gene: TRBD2
J gene: TRBJ2-1
V gene: TRBV5-1
clone size: once

CDR3 protein: CASSLFWDSGANVLTF
CDR3 DNA: TGTGCCAGCAGTTTATTCTGGGACTCTGGGGCCAACGTCCTGACTTTC
D gene: -
J gene: TRBJ2-6
V gene: TRBV27
clone size: -

CDR3 protein: CASSPGTSEQFF
CDR3 DNA: TGTGCCAGCAGCCCAGGGACTTCAGAGCAGTTCTTC
D gene: -
J gene: TRBJ2-1
V gene: TRBV7-2
clone size: once

CDR3 protein: CASSIGRAQETQYF
CDR3 DNA: TGTGCCAGTAGTATAGGGAGGGCTCAAGAGACCCAGTACTTC
D gene: -
J gene: TRBJ2-5
V gene: TRBV19
clone size: -